This T cell receptor beta chain was recorded in a study of CD8 T cells in Susac syndrome. Across the study: Active disease was present in over five of the sequenced Susac syndrome patients, and remission in eight.

Reverse transcription of about 0.5 to 1 ug RNA used random hexamers. Amplification of TCR beta CDR3 across 54 Vbeta and 13 Jbeta was performed with immunoSEQ multiplex PCR. Via MiXCR, TCRdb re-called the immunoSEQ multiplex PCR reads, giving one row per CDR3 protein. The sample lists under 200,000 distinct CDR3 sequences, roughly 92% occurring once. The CDR3 totals 16 residues. Germline CDR1 is SQVTM and CDR2 is ANQGSEA. The J segment lost 4 bases and the V segment lost 1 base, leaving 9 bases of the junction unmatched. This TCR derives from a human donor with Susac syndrome. Input material: CD4+ T cells from PBMCs. V gene TRBV29-1 combines with J gene TRBJ2-1, with TRBD2 matching 8 bases. The CDR3 sequence is CSVEGHAGGRYNEQFF. In nucleotides, the CDR3 is TGCAGCGTTGAAGGCCATGCGGGGGGAAGATACAATGAGCAGTTCTTC.